This record covers a single T cell receptor beta chain. Trimming shortened V by 3 bases and J by 5 bases, and 7 bases separated the two germline ends. Germline CDR1 and CDR2: LNHDA and SQIVND (reference sequence). This CDR3 is built from 13 residues. Positive CCR7 selection of CD45RO-negative cells yielded the naive CD8 cells, and terminally differentiated effector memory CD45RA+ cells were excluded. These data originate in a study of shared clonotypes between healthy human individuals. The data were produced by immunoSEQ multiplex PCR, yet TCRdb's version contains in-frame clones alone and is incomplete. The repertoire has nearly 2 million clones, roughly 95% of them found once; the top ten carry under 1.5%.

This sequence joins TRBV19 and TRBJ2-2, with D unclear. The clonotype originates from a man between 18 and 29 years old in good health. Sequenced sample: naive CD8+ T cells sorted from blood. The CDR3 loop is CASSIWATGELFF. CDR3 DNA: TGTGCCAGTAGTATTTGGGCAACCGGGGAGCTGTTTTTT.